A selection of T cell receptor beta chains follows, all from one sample in a study of CD8 T cells in Susac syndrome. TCRdb re-called the immunoSEQ multiplex PCR reads with MiXCR, one entry per CDR3 protein. The sample includes 100,000 to 150,000 distinct CDR3 sequences, roughly 96% of them seen just once. Sequencing was carried out using CD4+ T cells from PBMCs. All receptors come from a human donor in good health. The CDR3 runs from the conserved cysteine through the conserved F or W. Each record gives: V gene, clone size, J gene, D gene, CDR3 protein, CDR3 DNA. The D gene is left open where the match is weak. Clone sizes are given selectively: once, few, many, or a class where the clone is expanded.

v_gene: TRBV12-3/TRBV12-4; abundance: -; j_gene: TRBJ1-5; d_gene: -; CDR3aa: CASSEGYQPQHF; CDR3nt: TGTGCCAGCAGTGAGGGGTATCAGCCCCAGCATTTT
v_gene: TRBV5-1; abundance: -; j_gene: TRBJ2-7; d_gene: TRBD1; CDR3aa: CASSMFSGTGAPPREQYF; CDR3nt: TGCGCCAGCAGCATGTTCTCCGGGACAGGGGCCCCTCCTAGAGAGCAGTACTTC
v_gene: TRBV3-1; abundance: -; j_gene: TRBJ1-1; d_gene: -; CDR3aa: CASGAFMNTEAFF; CDR3nt: TGTGCTTCGGGGGCGTTCATGAACACTGAAGCTTTCTTT
v_gene: TRBV29-1; abundance: -; j_gene: TRBJ1-1; d_gene: -; CDR3aa: CSVEDPGGVAFF; CDR3nt: TGCAGCGTTGAAGATCCGGGAGGGGTAGCTTTCTTT
v_gene: TRBV23-1; abundance: -; j_gene: TRBJ2-5; d_gene: -; CDR3aa: CASTPGTRETQYF; CDR3nt: TGCGCCAGCACCCCCGGGACACGGGAGACCCAGTACTTC
v_gene: TRBV3-1; abundance: -; j_gene: TRBJ2-3; d_gene: -; CDR3aa: CASSQGVDPSEYF; CDR3nt: TGTGCCAGCAGCCAAGGGGTAGATCCCTCGGAGTATTTT
v_gene: TRBV3-1; abundance: -; j_gene: TRBJ2-5; d_gene: TRBD2; CDR3aa: CASSLRRGVETQYF; CDR3nt: TGTGCCAGCAGCCTCCGACGGGGGGTAGAGACCCAGTACTTC
v_gene: TRBV29-1; abundance: -; j_gene: TRBJ1-1; d_gene: TRBD1; CDR3aa: CSVTGVQGLNTEAFF; CDR3nt: TGCAGCGTTACGGGGGTACAGGGGCTGAACACTGAAGCTTTCTTT
v_gene: TRBV20-1; abundance: -; j_gene: TRBJ2-7; d_gene: -; CDR3aa: CSAVSQIASYEQYF; CDR3nt: TGCAGTGCCGTGAGCCAGATTGCCAGCTACGAGCAGTACTTC
v_gene: TRBV7-9; abundance: -; j_gene: TRBJ2-2; d_gene: TRBD2; CDR3aa: CASSLGLADFSGELFF; CDR3nt: TGTGCCAGCAGCCTGGGACTAGCCGATTTTTCCGGGGAGCTGTTTTTT
v_gene: TRBV27; abundance: once; j_gene: TRBJ1-5; d_gene: -; CDR3aa: CASRARDGSNNQPQHF; CDR3nt: TGTGCCAGCAGAGCCCGGGACGGAAGTAACAATCAGCCCCAGCATTTT
v_gene: TRBV7-2; abundance: -; j_gene: TRBJ2-7; d_gene: -; CDR3aa: CASSLGRESSYEQYF; CDR3nt: TGTGCCAGCAGCTTAGGGCGGGAATCCTCCTACGAGCAGTACTTC
v_gene: TRBV5-1; abundance: -; j_gene: TRBJ2-7; d_gene: -; CDR3aa: CASSVDWSYEQYF; CDR3nt: TGCGCCAGCAGCGTGGACTGGTCCTACGAGCAGTACTTC
v_gene: TRBV29-1; abundance: once; j_gene: TRBJ2-5; d_gene: TRBD2; CDR3aa: CSVVGLVETQYF; CDR3nt: TGCAGCGTGGTCGGACTAGTAGAGACCCAGTACTTC
v_gene: TRBV5-6; abundance: -; j_gene: TRBJ2-5; d_gene: -; CDR3aa: CASSTKPGPGGTQYF; CDR3nt: TGTGCCAGCAGCACTAAACCCGGGCCGGGCGGGACCCAGTACTTC
v_gene: TRBV12-3/TRBV12-4; abundance: once; j_gene: TRBJ2-1; d_gene: TRBD2; CDR3aa: CASTLGLAGYNEQFF; CDR3nt: TGTGCCAGCACCTTGGGGCTAGCGGGGTACAATGAGCAGTTCTTC
v_gene: TRBV12-3/TRBV12-4; abundance: -; j_gene: TRBJ2-3; d_gene: TRBD2; CDR3aa: CASSLGIRGVDTQYF; CDR3nt: TGTGCCAGCAGTTTGGGGATCCGGGGGGTGGATACGCAGTATTTT
v_gene: TRBV28; abundance: -; j_gene: TRBJ2-5; d_gene: -; CDR3aa: CASSLFGMRETQYF; CDR3nt: TGTGCCAGCAGTTTATTCGGGATGAGAGAGACCCAGTACTTC
v_gene: TRBV29-1; abundance: -; j_gene: TRBJ2-5; d_gene: TRBD2; CDR3aa: CSVPGLARQETQYF; CDR3nt: TGCAGCGTTCCGGGACTAGCGCGTCAAGAGACCCAGTACTTC
v_gene: TRBV5-1; abundance: -; j_gene: TRBJ2-1; d_gene: -; CDR3aa: CASSTVGPHNEQFF; CDR3nt: TGCGCCAGCAGCACGGTGGGACCGCACAATGAGCAGTTCTTC
v_gene: TRBV29-1; abundance: -; j_gene: TRBJ2-7; d_gene: -; CDR3aa: CSVEDQPPKGYEQYF; CDR3nt: TGCAGCGTTGAAGATCAGCCCCCGAAGGGCTACGAGCAGTACTTC
v_gene: TRBV25-1; abundance: -; j_gene: TRBJ1-2; d_gene: -; CDR3aa: CASSEPPAGGYTF; CDR3nt: TGTGCCAGCAGTGAACCCCCGGCGGGAGGCTACACCTTC
v_gene: TRBV5-1; abundance: -; j_gene: TRBJ2-5; d_gene: -; CDR3aa: CASGPGDQETQYF; CDR3nt: TGCGCCAGCGGACCAGGGGACCAAGAGACCCAGTACTTC
v_gene: TRBV7-2; abundance: -; j_gene: TRBJ1-5; d_gene: -; CDR3aa: CASSLGMQPQHF; CDR3nt: TGTGCCAGCAGCTTAGGGATGCAGCCCCAGCATTTT
v_gene: TRBV29-1; abundance: -; j_gene: TRBJ2-1; d_gene: -; CDR3aa: CSVEVQGREQFF; CDR3nt: TGCAGCGTTGAAGTACAAGGTCGCGAGCAGTTCTTC
v_gene: TRBV5-1; abundance: -; j_gene: TRBJ1-4; d_gene: TRBD1; CDR3aa: CASSLSTGESEKLFF; CDR3nt: TGCGCCAGCAGCTTATCGACAGGGGAGAGTGAAAAACTGTTTTTT
v_gene: TRBV12-3/TRBV12-4; abundance: -; j_gene: TRBJ1-5; d_gene: -; CDR3aa: CASSFGLGLLSNQPQHF; CDR3nt: TGTGCCAGCAGTTTCGGGCTGGGCCTTCTCTCCAATCAGCCCCAGCATTTT
v_gene: TRBV9; abundance: -; j_gene: TRBJ2-1; d_gene: TRBD2; CDR3aa: CASSVGTSGYNEQFF; CDR3nt: TGTGCCAGCAGCGTCGGGACTAGCGGCTACAATGAGCAGTTCTTC
v_gene: TRBV12-3/TRBV12-4; abundance: -; j_gene: TRBJ1-3; d_gene: -; CDR3aa: CASSLARIQGSSGNTIYF; CDR3nt: TGTGCCAGCAGTTTAGCGCGGATTCAGGGCTCCTCTGGAAACACCATATATTTT
v_gene: TRBV4-1; abundance: -; j_gene: TRBJ2-2; d_gene: TRBD2; CDR3aa: CASSQDREASGHGELFF; CDR3nt: TGCGCCAGCAGCCAAGATCGCGAAGCTAGCGGTCACGGGGAGCTGTTTTTT
v_gene: TRBV24-1; abundance: -; j_gene: TRBJ2-1; d_gene: TRBD2; CDR3aa: CATSAIAGGSSYNEQFF; CDR3nt: TGTGCCACCAGTGCCATAGCGGGAGGGTCCTCCTACAATGAGCAGTTCTTC
v_gene: TRBV6-1; abundance: -; j_gene: TRBJ1-5; d_gene: -; CDR3aa: CASSGGRQPQHF; CDR3nt: TGTGCCAGCAGTGGGGGTAGGCAGCCCCAGCATTTT
v_gene: TRBV7-2; abundance: -; j_gene: TRBJ2-3; d_gene: -; CDR3aa: CASSRYSGRVTDTQYF; CDR3nt: TGTGCCAGCAGCCGATACAGTGGCAGGGTCACAGATACGCAGTATTTT
v_gene: TRBV28; abundance: once; j_gene: TRBJ1-5; d_gene: TRBD1; CDR3aa: CASSLHKGTGDSQPQHF; CDR3nt: TGTGCCAGCAGTTTACATAAAGGGACAGGGGATAGTCAGCCCCAGCATTTT
v_gene: TRBV3-1; abundance: -; j_gene: TRBJ2-5; d_gene: -; CDR3aa: CASSPGGPETQYF; CDR3nt: TGTGCCAGCAGCCCCGGAGGGCCGGAGACCCAGTACTTC